This is a list of T cell receptor beta chains from one sample in a study of a mutant IDH1 vaccine in newly diagnosed glioma. These receptors are not linked to any known antigen. This table comes from immunoSEQ multiplex PCR, and its TCRdb copy is limited to in-frame clones, with some not included. Among roughly 26,000 clones, over 80% were seen once, and the ten largest hold roughly a third. The sequences come from PBMCs, collected from a glioma patient whose treatment included an IDH1 peptide vaccine. These receptors were collected from a man aged 25 to 45 with glioma. Each CDR3 is given with its conserved first and last residue. D genes are given only for firm matches. Rows may omit the clone size; those that give it use once, few, many or a size class.

clone size: NA
V gene: TRBV6-5
D gene: NA
J gene: TRBJ1-2
CDR3 DNA: TGTGCCAGCAGTTACTCTTCAGGGAACTATGGCTACACCTTC
CDR3 protein: CASSYSSGNYGYTF

clone size: NA
V gene: TRBV5-1
D gene: NA
J gene: TRBJ1-3
CDR3 DNA: TGCGCCAGCAGCTTGGCGGGAACCCAAGCTGGAAACACCATATATTTT
CDR3 protein: CASSLAGTQAGNTIYF

clone size: NA
V gene: TRBV2
D gene: TRBD1
J gene: TRBJ2-7
CDR3 DNA: TGTGCCAGCAACCGCGACAGGGACTACGAGCAGTACTTC
CDR3 protein: CASNRDRDYEQYF

clone size: NA
V gene: TRBV29-1
D gene: TRBD1
J gene: TRBJ2-5
CDR3 DNA: TGCAGCGTTGAACACAGGGGGCAGGAGACCCAGTACTTC
CDR3 protein: CSVEHRGQETQYF

clone size: NA
V gene: TRBV14
D gene: NA
J gene: TRBJ1-1
CDR3 DNA: TGTGCCAGCAGCCAAGAACCCGGGGTGGACACTGAAGCTTTCTTT
CDR3 protein: CASSQEPGVDTEAFF

clone size: once
V gene: TRBV15
D gene: NA
J gene: TRBJ1-2
CDR3 DNA: TGTGCCACCAGCAGAGATGTGGCCAGTGCCTACTATGGCTACACCTTC
CDR3 protein: CATSRDVASAYYGYTF

clone size: NA
V gene: TRBV7-8
D gene: TRBD1
J gene: TRBJ1-4
CDR3 DNA: TGTGCCAGCAGCCGGGGACAGGGGACGAGCGGCGAAAAACTGTTTTTT
CDR3 protein: CASSRGQGTSGEKLFF

clone size: NA
V gene: TRBV11-2
D gene: NA
J gene: TRBJ2-3
CDR3 DNA: TGTGCCAGCAGCCCCTCCCCGAATACGCAGTATTTT
CDR3 protein: CASSPSPNTQYF

clone size: NA
V gene: TRBV5-4
D gene: NA
J gene: TRBJ2-7
CDR3 DNA: TGTGCCAGCAGCACGGTCCCCGACGACTACGAGCAGTACTTC
CDR3 protein: CASSTVPDDYEQYF

clone size: NA
V gene: TRBV5-1
D gene: TRBD1
J gene: TRBJ1-6
CDR3 DNA: TGCGCCAGCAGCCTGGACAGGGGGCGGGAGTCACCCCTCCACTTT
CDR3 protein: CASSLDRGRESPLHF

clone size: NA
V gene: TRBV4-1
D gene: TRBD1
J gene: TRBJ1-5
CDR3 DNA: TGCGCCAGCAGCCAAGGGGGACAGGGAGGCCAGCCCCAGCATTTT
CDR3 protein: CASSQGGQGGQPQHF

clone size: few
V gene: TRBV19
D gene: NA
J gene: TRBJ1-1
CDR3 DNA: TGTGCCAGTAGTACCCCCGAGGGCAGGGACACTGAAGCTTTCTTT
CDR3 protein: CASSTPEGRDTEAFF

clone size: NA
V gene: TRBV16
D gene: NA
J gene: TRBJ1-1
CDR3 DNA: TGTGCCAGCAGCCTTAGGCGTGAAGCTTTCTTT
CDR3 protein: CASSLRREAFF

clone size: NA
V gene: TRBV5-4
D gene: NA
J gene: TRBJ2-5
CDR3 DNA: TGTGCCAGCAGCCCCAGGGACTTAGAGACCCAGTACTTC
CDR3 protein: CASSPRDLETQYF

clone size: few
V gene: TRBV6-5
D gene: NA
J gene: TRBJ1-1
CDR3 DNA: TGTGCCAGCAGTTACAATTCAGTGAACACTGAAGCTTTCTTT
CDR3 protein: CASSYNSVNTEAFF

clone size: NA
V gene: TRBV6-1
D gene: TRBD2
J gene: TRBJ2-5
CDR3 DNA: TGTGCCAGCAGTGAAGCGCGGGGGGGTATCAGGTACTTC
CDR3 protein: CASSEARGGIRYF

clone size: NA
V gene: TRBV27
D gene: NA
J gene: TRBJ1-1
CDR3 DNA: TGTGCCAGCAGATCCACCAAAACAACAGTGAACACTGAAGCTTTCTTT
CDR3 protein: CASRSTKTTVNTEAFF

clone size: NA
V gene: TRBV9
D gene: NA
J gene: TRBJ1-1
CDR3 DNA: TGTGCCAGCAGTGGATTGGGCTACACTGAAGCTTTCTTT
CDR3 protein: CASSGLGYTEAFF

clone size: NA
V gene: TRBV5-1
D gene: TRBD1
J gene: TRBJ1-2
CDR3 DNA: TGCGCCAGCAGCTTGGAAGTGACAGGGGGTTTACTAAGTGGCTACACCTTC
CDR3 protein: CASSLEVTGGLLSGYTF

clone size: NA
V gene: TRBV28
D gene: TRBD2
J gene: TRBJ2-7
CDR3 DNA: TGTGCCAGCAGTATCACTGGACTAGAAGCCGAGCAGTACTTC
CDR3 protein: CASSITGLEAEQYF

clone size: NA
V gene: TRBV5-5
D gene: NA
J gene: TRBJ1-1
CDR3 DNA: TGTGCCAGCAGCTTGGTGGGGACGGCGAACACTGAAGCTTTCTTT
CDR3 protein: CASSLVGTANTEAFF

clone size: NA
V gene: TRBV4-3
D gene: TRBD1
J gene: TRBJ2-7
CDR3 DNA: TGCGCCAGCAGCCAAGATTCGGGACAGGGGGCAGGAAACGAGCAGTACTTC
CDR3 protein: CASSQDSGQGAGNEQYF

clone size: NA
V gene: TRBV4-3
D gene: NA
J gene: TRBJ1-6
CDR3 DNA: TGCGCCAGCAGCCAATACAGGGATTCACCCCTCCACTTT
CDR3 protein: CASSQYRDSPLHF

clone size: NA
V gene: TRBV4-1
D gene: NA
J gene: TRBJ2-5
CDR3 DNA: TGCGCCAGCAGCCAAGATGAGGATAGCGCAGAGACCCAGTACTTC
CDR3 protein: CASSQDEDSAETQYF

clone size: NA
V gene: TRBV7-2
D gene: NA
J gene: TRBJ2-2
CDR3 DNA: TGTGCCAGCAGCTTGAATGGGTACGGGGAGCTGTTTTTT
CDR3 protein: CASSLNGYGELFF

clone size: NA
V gene: TRBV5-1
D gene: TRBD1
J gene: TRBJ1-4
CDR3 DNA: TGCGCCAGCAGCGCCGTGACAGGGCCCGGTGAAAAACTGTTTTTT
CDR3 protein: CASSAVTGPGEKLFF

clone size: NA
V gene: TRBV25-1
D gene: NA
J gene: TRBJ1-1
CDR3 DNA: TGTGCCAGCAACCCGGGGCAGGGGCAAGGGGTAGTCTCTGAAGCTTTCTTT
CDR3 protein: CASNPGQGQGVVSEAFF

clone size: NA
V gene: TRBV28
D gene: TRBD2
J gene: TRBJ2-7
CDR3 DNA: TGTGCCAGCAGTGCCCCGACTAGCGGGAGTCACGAGCAGTACTTC
CDR3 protein: CASSAPTSGSHEQYF

clone size: NA
V gene: TRBV5-8
D gene: NA
J gene: TRBJ1-1
CDR3 DNA: TGTGCCAGCAGCTTGTGGGGATCAGGGGCGGGGAACACTGAAGCTTTCTTT
CDR3 protein: CASSLWGSGAGNTEAFF

clone size: NA
V gene: TRBV5-1
D gene: NA
J gene: TRBJ2-3
CDR3 DNA: TGCGCCAGCAGCTTGCTCTCCGCAGATACGCAGTATTTT
CDR3 protein: CASSLLSADTQYF

clone size: NA
V gene: TRBV6-1
D gene: NA
J gene: TRBJ1-5
CDR3 DNA: TGTGCCAGCAGTGAATACTTAGTTTCCAATCAGCCCCAGCATTTT
CDR3 protein: CASSEYLVSNQPQHF

clone size: NA
V gene: TRBV30
D gene: NA
J gene: TRBJ1-1
CDR3 DNA: TGTGCCTGGAGATCGGCCACTGAAGCTTTCTTT
CDR3 protein: CAWRSATEAFF

clone size: NA
V gene: TRBV6-1
D gene: TRBD1
J gene: TRBJ2-7
CDR3 DNA: TGTGCCAGCAGTGATCGGACAGGGGAGGGGGAGCAGTACTTC
CDR3 protein: CASSDRTGEGEQYF

clone size: NA
V gene: TRBV5-4
D gene: TRBD1
J gene: TRBJ1-1
CDR3 DNA: TGTGCCAGCAGCGTAGGACAGGGGATCTCTGAAGCTTTCTTT
CDR3 protein: CASSVGQGISEAFF

clone size: NA
V gene: TRBV30
D gene: TRBD1
J gene: TRBJ2-1
CDR3 DNA: TGTGCCTGTTACCGGGACAGGGGAATCAATGAGCAGTTCTTC
CDR3 protein: CACYRDRGINEQFF

clone size: NA
V gene: TRBV27
D gene: NA
J gene: TRBJ1-5
CDR3 DNA: TGTGCCAGCAGTTTTGCGGGAGGGGCGGATCAGCCCCAGCATTTT
CDR3 protein: CASSFAGGADQPQHF

clone size: NA
V gene: TRBV5-6
D gene: NA
J gene: TRBJ1-2
CDR3 DNA: TGTGCCAGCACCCAACTCATCCGACAGGTGGACTATGGCTACACCTTC
CDR3 protein: CASTQLIRQVDYGYTF

clone size: NA
V gene: TRBV2
D gene: NA
J gene: TRBJ1-3
CDR3 DNA: TGTGCCAGCAGTGAAGATAGGGTTTCTCTGCCTCGGCATGCTGGAAACACCATATATTTT
CDR3 protein: CASSEDRVSLPRHAGNTIYF

clone size: NA
V gene: TRBV9
D gene: TRBD2
J gene: TRBJ2-1
CDR3 DNA: TGTGCCAGCAGCGATAGCGGGAGGTCGTACTCAGTCTACAATGAGCAGTTCTTC
CDR3 protein: CASSDSGRSYSVYNEQFF

clone size: NA
V gene: TRBV7-6
D gene: NA
J gene: TRBJ2-7
CDR3 DNA: TGTGCCAGCAGCCCCCGGGTGGACAGCGAGCAGTACTTC
CDR3 protein: CASSPRVDSEQYF

clone size: NA
V gene: TRBV29-1
D gene: NA
J gene: TRBJ2-7
CDR3 DNA: TGCAGCGTCTGGGACTTGGACGAGCAGTACTTC
CDR3 protein: CSVWDLDEQYF